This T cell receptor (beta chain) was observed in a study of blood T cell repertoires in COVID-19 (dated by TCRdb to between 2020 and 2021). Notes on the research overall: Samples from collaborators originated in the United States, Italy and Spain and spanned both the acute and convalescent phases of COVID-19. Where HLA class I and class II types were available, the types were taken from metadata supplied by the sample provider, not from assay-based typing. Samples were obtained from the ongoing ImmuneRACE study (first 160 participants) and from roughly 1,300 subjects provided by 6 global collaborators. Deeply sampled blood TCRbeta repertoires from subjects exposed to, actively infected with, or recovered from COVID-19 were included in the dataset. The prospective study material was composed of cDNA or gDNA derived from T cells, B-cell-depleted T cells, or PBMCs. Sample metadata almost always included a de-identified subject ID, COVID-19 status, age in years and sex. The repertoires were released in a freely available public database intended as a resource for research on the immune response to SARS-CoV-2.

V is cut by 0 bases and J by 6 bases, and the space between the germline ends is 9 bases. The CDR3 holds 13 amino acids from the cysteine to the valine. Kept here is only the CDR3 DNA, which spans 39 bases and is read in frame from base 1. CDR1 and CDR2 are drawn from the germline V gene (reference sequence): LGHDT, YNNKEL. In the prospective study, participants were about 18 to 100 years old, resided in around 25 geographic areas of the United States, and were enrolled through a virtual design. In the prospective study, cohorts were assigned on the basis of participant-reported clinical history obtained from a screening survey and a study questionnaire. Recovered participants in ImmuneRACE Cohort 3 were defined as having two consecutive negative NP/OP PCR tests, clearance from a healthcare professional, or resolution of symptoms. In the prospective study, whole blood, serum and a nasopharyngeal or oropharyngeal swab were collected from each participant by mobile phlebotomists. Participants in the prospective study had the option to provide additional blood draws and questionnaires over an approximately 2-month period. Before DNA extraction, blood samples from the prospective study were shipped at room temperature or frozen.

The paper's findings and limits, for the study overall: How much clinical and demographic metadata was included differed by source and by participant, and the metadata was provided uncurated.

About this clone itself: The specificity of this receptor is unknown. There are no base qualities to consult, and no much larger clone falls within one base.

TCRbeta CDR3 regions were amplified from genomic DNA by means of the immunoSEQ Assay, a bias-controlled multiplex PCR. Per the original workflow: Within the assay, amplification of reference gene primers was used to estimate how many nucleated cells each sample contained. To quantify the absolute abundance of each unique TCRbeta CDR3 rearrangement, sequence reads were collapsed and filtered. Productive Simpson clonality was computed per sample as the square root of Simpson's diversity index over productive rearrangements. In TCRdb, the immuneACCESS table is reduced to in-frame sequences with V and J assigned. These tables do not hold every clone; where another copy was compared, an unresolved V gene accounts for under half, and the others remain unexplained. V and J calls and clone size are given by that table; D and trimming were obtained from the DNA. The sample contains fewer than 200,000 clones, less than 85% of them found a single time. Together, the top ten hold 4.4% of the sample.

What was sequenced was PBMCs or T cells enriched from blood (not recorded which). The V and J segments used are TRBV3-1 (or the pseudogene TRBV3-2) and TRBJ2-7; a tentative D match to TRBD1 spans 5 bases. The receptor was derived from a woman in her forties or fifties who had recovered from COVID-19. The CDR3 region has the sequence CASSQDWGGEQYV. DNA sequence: TGTGCCAGCAGCCAAGATTGGGGCGGCGAGCAGTACGTC.